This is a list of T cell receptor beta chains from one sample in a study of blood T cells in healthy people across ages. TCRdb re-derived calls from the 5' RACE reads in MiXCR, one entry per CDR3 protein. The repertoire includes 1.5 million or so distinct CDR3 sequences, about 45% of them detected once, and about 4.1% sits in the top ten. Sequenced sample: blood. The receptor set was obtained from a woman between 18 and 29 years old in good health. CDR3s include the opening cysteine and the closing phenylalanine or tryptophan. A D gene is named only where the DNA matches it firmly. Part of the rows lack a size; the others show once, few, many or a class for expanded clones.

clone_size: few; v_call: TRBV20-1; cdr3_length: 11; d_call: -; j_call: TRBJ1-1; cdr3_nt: TGCAGTGCTAGAGTGGCCCCTGAAGCTTTCTTT; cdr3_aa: CSARVAPEAFF
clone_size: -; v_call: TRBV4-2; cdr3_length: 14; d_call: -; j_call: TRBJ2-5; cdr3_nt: TGTGCCAGCAGCCACCTAGACTTGGGCGGGACCCAGTACTTC; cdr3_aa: CASSHLDLGGTQYF
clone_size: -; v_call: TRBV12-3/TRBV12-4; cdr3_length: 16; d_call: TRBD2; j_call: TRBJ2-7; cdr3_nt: TGTGCCAGCAGTTTCCCCCTTGGACTAGCGGGAGACGAGCAGTACTTC; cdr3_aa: CASSFPLGLAGDEQYF
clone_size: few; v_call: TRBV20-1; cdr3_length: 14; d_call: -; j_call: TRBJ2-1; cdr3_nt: TGCAGTGCTAGACTAGCGTCGGCCTTTGGTGAGCAGTTCTTC; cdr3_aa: CSARLASAFGEQFF
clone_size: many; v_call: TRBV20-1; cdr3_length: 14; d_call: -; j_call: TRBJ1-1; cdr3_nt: TGCAGTGCTAGCGGTATCGGGCTCGACACTGAAGCTTTCTTT; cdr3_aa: CSASGIGLDTEAFF
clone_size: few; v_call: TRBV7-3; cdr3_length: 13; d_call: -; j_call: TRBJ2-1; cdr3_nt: TGTGCCAGCAGCTTTGGAGCGAACAATGAGCAGTTCTTC; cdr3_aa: CASSFGANNEQFF
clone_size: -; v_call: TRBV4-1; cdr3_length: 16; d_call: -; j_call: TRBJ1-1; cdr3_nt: TGCGCCAGCAGCCAAGGGTTAGGTCCGGTGAACACTGAAGCTTTCTTT; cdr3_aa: CASSQGLGPVNTEAFF
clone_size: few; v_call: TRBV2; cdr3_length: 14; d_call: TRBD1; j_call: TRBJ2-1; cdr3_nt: TGTGCCAGCAGTGACGGGACAGGGGGCCATGAGCAGTTCTTC; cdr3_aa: CASSDGTGGHEQFF
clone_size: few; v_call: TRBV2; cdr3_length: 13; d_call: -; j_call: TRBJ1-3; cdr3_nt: TGTGCCAGCAGACGGAGCTCTGGAAACACCATATATTTT; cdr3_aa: CASRRSSGNTIYF
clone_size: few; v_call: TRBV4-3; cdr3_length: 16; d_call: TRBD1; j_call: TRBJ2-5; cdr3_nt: TGCGCCAGCAGCCAAGCCCCAACAGGGGATCAGGAGACCCAGTACTTC; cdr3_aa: CASSQAPTGDQETQYF
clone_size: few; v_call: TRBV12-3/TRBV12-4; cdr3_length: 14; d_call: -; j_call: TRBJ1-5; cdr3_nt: TGTGCCAGCAGCCGCCCCCCAGAGAGTCAGCCCCAGCATTTT; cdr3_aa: CASSRPPESQPQHF
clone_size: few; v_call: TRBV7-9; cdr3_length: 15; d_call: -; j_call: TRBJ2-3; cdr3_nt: TGTGCCAGCAGCTTAGCTCTTGGGGACGCAGATACGCAGTATTTT; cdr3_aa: CASSLALGDADTQYF
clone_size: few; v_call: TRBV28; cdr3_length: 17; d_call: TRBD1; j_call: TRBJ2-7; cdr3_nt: TGTGCCAGCAGTTTAGCATTGGGAGGACAGGGGGCTTACGAGCAGTACTTC; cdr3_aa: CASSLALGGQGAYEQYF
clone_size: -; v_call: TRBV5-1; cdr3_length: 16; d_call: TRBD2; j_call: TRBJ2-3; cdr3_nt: TGCGCCAGCAGTTTGAGCGGGGGTCGAGCAGCCGATACGCAGTATTTT; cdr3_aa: CASSLSGGRAADTQYF
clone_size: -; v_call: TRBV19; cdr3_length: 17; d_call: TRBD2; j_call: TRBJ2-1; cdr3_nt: TGTGCCAGTAGTATCCTCTCCGTGCTAGCGGGAGCGGGTGAGCAGTTCTTC; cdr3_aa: CASSILSVLAGAGEQFF
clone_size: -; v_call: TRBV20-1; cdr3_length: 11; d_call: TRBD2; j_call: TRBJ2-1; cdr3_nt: TGCAGTGCTCTATGGGGAGGGGATCAGTTCTTC; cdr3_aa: CSALWGGDQFF
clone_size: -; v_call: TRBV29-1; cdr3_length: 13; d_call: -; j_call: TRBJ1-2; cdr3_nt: TGCAGCGCTGCCCCGACAGCTTCCTATGGCTACACCTTC; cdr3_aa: CSAAPTASYGYTF
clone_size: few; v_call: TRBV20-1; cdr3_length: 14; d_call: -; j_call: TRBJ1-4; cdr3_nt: TGCAGTGCTAGTAGGGCGCACAGGGCTGAAAAACTGTTTTTT; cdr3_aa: CSASRAHRAEKLFF
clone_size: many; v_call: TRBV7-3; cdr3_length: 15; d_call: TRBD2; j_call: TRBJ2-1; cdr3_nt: TGTGCCAGCAGCTTAATAGCGGGAGGATACAATGAGCAGTTCTTC; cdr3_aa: CASSLIAGGYNEQFF
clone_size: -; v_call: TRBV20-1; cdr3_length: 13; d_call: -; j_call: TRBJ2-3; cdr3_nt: TGCAGTGCTAGAGGGCCCGGCGCAGATACGCAGTATTTT; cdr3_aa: CSARGPGADTQYF